The sequence of this T cell receptor (beta chain) was determined in a study of cytomegalovirus exposure and HLA in healthy donors. CDR3 length: 15 residues. The V gene lost 0 bases and the J gene lost 5 bases, with 16 bases spanning the gap. Germline lookup yields CDR1 GTSNPN and CDR2 SVGIG (reference sequence). 13 Jbeta primers and 60 Vbeta primers were used for the PCR. Assay: immunoSEQ multiplex PCR; the TCRdb copy retains only in-frame clones and omits some. The sample shows tens of thousands of clones, around 70% of them seen only once. The receptor was isolated from a middle-aged woman in good health and CMV-seropositive. Material for sequencing was PBMCs. This chain uses TRBV30 with TRBJ2-5, with TRBD1 as a possible D gene (6 bases). The CDR3 sequence: CAWSVEGTQGETQYF. The DNA for the CDR3 is TGTGCCTGGAGTGTCGAAGGGACCCAGGGGGAGACCCAGTACTTC.